This paragraph reports one T cell receptor beta chain. Starting material of 450 to 550 ng total RNA yielded TCR beta cDNA via a constant-region primer. TCR beta libraries came from three nested multiplex PCR rounds using slightly modified ARM-PCR. Running around 9 cycles apiece, the first two PCR rounds relied on TRBV1-TRBV30 forward primers together with a C-beta reverse primer. Each CDR3 protein is one row after TCRdb ran MiXCR on the multiplex PCR reads. The sample consists of a few hundred thousand distinct CDR3 sequences, 50% to 75% of them appearing once. The CDR3 loop spans 17 amino acids. The V gene's germline CDR1 is SEHNR and CDR2 FQNEAQ (reference sequence). V lost 0 bases to trimming and J lost 1 base, with 16 bases between them. The sample is drawn from a study of tumor-infiltrating lymphocytes in primary liver carcinoma. Study in general: Patients underwent surgical resection for primary liver carcinoma. All lesions had stage T1-T3 N0M0 and roughly 4 to 10 cm widths.

Germline DNA was also extracted, and blood RNA was taken from unsorted whole blood. The TCR sequence derives from a woman aged 25 to 39 with primary liver carcinoma and hepatitis B virus infection. The V and J genes are TRBV7-9 and TRBJ2-7; no reliable D call. Sample: peripheral blood. CDR3 nucleotide sequence: TGTGCCAGCAGCTTAGCGGAAGGAACAATCAGGTCCTACGAGCAGTACTTC. This sequence encodes CASSLAEGTIRSYEQYF.